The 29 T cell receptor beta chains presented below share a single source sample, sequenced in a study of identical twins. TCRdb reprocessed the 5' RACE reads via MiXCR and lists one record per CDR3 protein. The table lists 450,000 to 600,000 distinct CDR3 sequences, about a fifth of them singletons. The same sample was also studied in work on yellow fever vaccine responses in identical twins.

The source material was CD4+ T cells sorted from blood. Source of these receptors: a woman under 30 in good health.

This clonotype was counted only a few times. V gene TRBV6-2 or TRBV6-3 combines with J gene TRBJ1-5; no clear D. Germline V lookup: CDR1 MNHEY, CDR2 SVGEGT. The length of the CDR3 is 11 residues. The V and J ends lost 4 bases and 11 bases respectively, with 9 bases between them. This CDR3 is CASSSPGTQHF. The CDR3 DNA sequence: TGTGCCAGCAGTTCGCCCGGGACCCAGCATTTT.

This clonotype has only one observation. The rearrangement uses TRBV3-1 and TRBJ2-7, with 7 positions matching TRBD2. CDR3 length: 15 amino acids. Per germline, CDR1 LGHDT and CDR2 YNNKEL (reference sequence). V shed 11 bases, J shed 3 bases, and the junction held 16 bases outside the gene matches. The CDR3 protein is CASSQARLADYEQYF. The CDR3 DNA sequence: TGTGCCTCCTCCCAAGCGAGGCTAGCGGACTACGAGCAGTACTTC.

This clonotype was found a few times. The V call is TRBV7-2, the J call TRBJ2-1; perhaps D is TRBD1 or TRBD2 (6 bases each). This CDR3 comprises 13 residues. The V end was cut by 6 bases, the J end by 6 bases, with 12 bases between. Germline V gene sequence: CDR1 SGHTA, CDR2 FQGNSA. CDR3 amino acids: CASSWRGFNEQFF. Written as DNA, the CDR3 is TGTGCCAGCAGTTGGAGGGGGTTCAATGAGCAGTTCTTC.

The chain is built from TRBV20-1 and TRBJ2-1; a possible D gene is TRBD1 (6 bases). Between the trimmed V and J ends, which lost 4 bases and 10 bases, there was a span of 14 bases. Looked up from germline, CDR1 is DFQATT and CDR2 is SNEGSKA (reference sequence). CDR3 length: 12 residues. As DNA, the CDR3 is TGCAGTGCTAACCCGGGGACATCGGAGCAGTTCTTC. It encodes CSANPGTSEQFF.

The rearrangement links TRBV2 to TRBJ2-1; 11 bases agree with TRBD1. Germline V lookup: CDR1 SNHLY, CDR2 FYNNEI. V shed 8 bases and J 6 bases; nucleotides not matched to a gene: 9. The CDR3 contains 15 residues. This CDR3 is CASPAGQGAGNEQFF. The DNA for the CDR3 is TGTGCCAGCCCTGCTGGACAGGGGGCCGGCAATGAGCAGTTCTTC.

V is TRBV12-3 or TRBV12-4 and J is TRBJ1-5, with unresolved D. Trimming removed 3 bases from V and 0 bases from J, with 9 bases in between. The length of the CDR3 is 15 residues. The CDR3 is CASSFAAYSNQPQHF. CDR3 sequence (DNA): TGTGCCAGCAGTTTCGCAGCCTATAGCAATCAGCCCCAGCATTTT.

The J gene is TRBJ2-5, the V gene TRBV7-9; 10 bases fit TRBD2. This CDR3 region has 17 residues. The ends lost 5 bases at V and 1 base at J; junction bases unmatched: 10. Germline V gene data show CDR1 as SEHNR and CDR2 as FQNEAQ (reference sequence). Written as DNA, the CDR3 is TGTGCCAGCAGCCCCCCTGGGGGACTAGCGTTCCAAGAGACCCAGTACTTC. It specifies CASSPPGGLAFQETQYF. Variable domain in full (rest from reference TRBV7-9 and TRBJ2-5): DTGVSQNPRHKITKRGQNVTFRCDPISEHNRLYWYRQTLGQGPEFLTYFQNEAQLEKSRLLSDRFSAERPKGSFSTLEIQRTEQGDSAMYLCASSPPGGLAFQETQYFGPGTRLLVL.

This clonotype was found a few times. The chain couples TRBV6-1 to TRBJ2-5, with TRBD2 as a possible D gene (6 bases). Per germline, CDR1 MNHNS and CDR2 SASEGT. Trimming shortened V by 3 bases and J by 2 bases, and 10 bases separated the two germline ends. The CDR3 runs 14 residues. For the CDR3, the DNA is TGTGCCAGCAGTGACAGGGAGGAGCAAGAGACCCAGTACTTC. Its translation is CASSDREEQETQYF.

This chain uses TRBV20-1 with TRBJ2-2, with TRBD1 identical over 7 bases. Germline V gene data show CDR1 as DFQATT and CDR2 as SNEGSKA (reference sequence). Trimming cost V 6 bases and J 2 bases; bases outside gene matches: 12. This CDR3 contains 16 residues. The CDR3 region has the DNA TGCAGTGCAGAGGACAGGAAAGCACATAACACCGGGGAGCTGTTTTTT. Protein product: CSAEDRKAHNTGELFF.

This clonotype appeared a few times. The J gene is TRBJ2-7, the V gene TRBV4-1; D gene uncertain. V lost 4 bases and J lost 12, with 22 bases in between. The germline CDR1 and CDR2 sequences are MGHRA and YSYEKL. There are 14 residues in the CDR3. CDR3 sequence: CASSLDNRWAERYF. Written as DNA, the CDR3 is TGCGCCAGCAGCCTAGACAACCGGTGGGCCGAAAGGTACTTC.

DNA of the CDR3: TGTGCCAGCAGCGTACGAGGACAGGGGCCCTCTCACACAGATACGCAGTATTTT. It encodes CASSVRGQGPSHTDTQYF. This rearrangement joins TRBV9 to TRBJ2-3, with 9 nucleotides matching TRBD1. V gave up 1 base and J gave up 2 bases; unmatched junction bases: 11. Germline CDR1 reads SGDLS; CDR2 reads YYNGEE. The CDR3 covers 18 residues. The variable domain in full, completed from reference TRBV9 and TRBJ2-3, reads DSGVTQTPKHLITATGQRVTLRCSPRSGDLSVYWYQQSLDQGLQFLIQYYNGEERAKGNILERFSAQQFPDLHSELNLSSLELGDSALYFCASSVRGQGPSHTDTQYFGPGTRLTVL.

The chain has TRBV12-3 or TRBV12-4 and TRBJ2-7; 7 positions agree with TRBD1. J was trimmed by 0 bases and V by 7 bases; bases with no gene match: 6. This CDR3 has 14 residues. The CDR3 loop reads CASTGRDSSYEQYF. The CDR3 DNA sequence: TGTGCCAGCACAGGCCGGGACAGCTCCTACGAGCAGTACTTC.

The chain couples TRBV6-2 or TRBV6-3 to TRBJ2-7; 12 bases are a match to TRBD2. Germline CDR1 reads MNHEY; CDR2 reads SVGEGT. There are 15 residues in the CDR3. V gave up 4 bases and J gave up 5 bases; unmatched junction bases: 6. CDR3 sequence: CASSFRLAGVHEQYF. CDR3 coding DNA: TGTGCCAGCAGTTTCCGACTAGCGGGAGTCCACGAGCAGTACTTC.

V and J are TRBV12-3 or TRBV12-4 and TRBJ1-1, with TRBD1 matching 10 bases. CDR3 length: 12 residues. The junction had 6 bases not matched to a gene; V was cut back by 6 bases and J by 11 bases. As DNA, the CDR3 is TGTGCCAGCAGGCGGACAGGGGGGCGTGCTTTCTTT. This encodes CASRRTGGRAFF.

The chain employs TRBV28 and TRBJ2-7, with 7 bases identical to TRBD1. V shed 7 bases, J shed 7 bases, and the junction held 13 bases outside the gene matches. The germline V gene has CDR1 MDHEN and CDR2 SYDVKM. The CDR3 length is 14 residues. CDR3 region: CASNPDRVSWEQYF. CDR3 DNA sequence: TGTGCCAGCAACCCCGACAGGGTTTCGTGGGAGCAGTACTTC.

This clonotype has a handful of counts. The CDR3 bases are TGTGCCAGCAGCCCGAACGACAGACCGTCCGGGGAGCTGTTTTTT. Its protein is CASSPNDRPSGELFF. The rearrangement links TRBV11-2 to TRBJ2-2; tentatively, D is TRBD1 (5 bases). The CDR3 is 15 amino acids. V gave up 5 bases and J gave up 6 bases, with 16 bases separating them. The V gene's germline CDR1 is SGHAT and CDR2 FQNNGV.

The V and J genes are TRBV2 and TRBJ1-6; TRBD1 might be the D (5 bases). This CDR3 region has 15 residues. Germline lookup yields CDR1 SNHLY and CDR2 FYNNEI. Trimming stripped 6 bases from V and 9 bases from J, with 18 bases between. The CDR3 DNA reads TGTGCCAGCAGGGCAGAGAGGGGCCCTAGTTCACCCCTCCACTTT. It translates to CASRAERGPSSPLHF.

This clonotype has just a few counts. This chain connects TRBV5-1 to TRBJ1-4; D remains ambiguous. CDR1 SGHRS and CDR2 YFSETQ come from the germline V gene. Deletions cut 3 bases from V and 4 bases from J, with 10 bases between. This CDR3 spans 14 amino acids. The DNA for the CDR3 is TGCGCCAGCAGCTCCCAAACGGTTAATGAAAAACTGTTTTTT. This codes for CASSSQTVNEKLFF.

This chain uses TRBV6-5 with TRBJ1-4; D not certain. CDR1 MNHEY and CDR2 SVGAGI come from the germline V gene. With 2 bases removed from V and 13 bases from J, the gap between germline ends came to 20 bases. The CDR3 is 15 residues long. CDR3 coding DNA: TGTGCCAGCAGTTACACCCCGGCAGCCGGTCTGGGACTGTTTTTT. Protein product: CASSYTPAAGLGLFF.

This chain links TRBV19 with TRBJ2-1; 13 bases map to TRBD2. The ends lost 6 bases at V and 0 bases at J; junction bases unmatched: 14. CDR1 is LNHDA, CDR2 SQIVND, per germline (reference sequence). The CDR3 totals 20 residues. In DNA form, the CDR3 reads TGTGCCAGTAGCCGGACGGGACTAGCGGGACCCTTAAACTCCTACAATGAGCAGTTCTTC. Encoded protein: CASSRTGLAGPLNSYNEQFF.

CDR3 sequence: CASSHYRGLDTQYF. The CDR3 DNA reads as TGTGCCAGCAGCCATTACAGGGGGCTTGATACGCAGTATTTT. This chain connects TRBV3-1 to TRBJ2-3; 9 bases map to TRBD1. V was clipped by 3 bases and J by 6 bases; unmatched bases: 4. The CDR3 runs to 14 residues. CDR1 and CDR2 from the germline V gene are LGHDT and YNNKEL (reference sequence).

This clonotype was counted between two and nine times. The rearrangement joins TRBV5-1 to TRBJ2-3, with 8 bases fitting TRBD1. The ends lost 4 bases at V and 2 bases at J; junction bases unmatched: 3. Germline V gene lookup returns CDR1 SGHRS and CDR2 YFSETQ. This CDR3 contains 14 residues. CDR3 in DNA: TGCGCCAGCAGCCGGGACAGGAACACAGATACGCAGTATTTT. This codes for CASSRDRNTDTQYF.

CDR3 amino acids: CSATPGTSGRATYEQYF. The DNA of the CDR3 is TGCAGTGCTACCCCGGGGACTAGCGGGAGGGCCACCTACGAGCAGTACTTC. This chain links TRBV20-1 with TRBJ2-7; 16 positions match TRBD2. The J segment lost 2 bases and the V segment lost 4 bases, leaving 8 bases of the junction unmatched. The CDR3 sequence is 17 residues long. Germline lookup yields CDR1 DFQATT and CDR2 SNEGSKA (reference sequence).

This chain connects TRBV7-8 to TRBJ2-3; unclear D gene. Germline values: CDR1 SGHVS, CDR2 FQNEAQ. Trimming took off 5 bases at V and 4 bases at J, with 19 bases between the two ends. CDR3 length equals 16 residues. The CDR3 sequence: CASSRIRVNYADTQYF. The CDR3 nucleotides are TGTGCCAGCAGCCGCATAAGGGTTAATTACGCAGATACGCAGTATTTT. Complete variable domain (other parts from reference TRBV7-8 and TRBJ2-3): GAGVSQSPRYKVAKRGQDVALRCDPISGHVSLFWYQQALGQGPEFLTYFQNEAQLDKSGLPSDRFFAERPEGSVSTLKIQRTQQEDSAVYLCASSRIRVNYADTQYFGPGTRLTVL.

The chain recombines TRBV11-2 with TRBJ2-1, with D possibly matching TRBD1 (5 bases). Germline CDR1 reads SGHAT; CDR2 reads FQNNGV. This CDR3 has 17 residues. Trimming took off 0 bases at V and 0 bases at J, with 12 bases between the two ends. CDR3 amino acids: CASSLDGHPSSYNEQFF. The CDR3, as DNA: TGTGCCAGCAGCTTAGATGGACATCCAAGCTCCTACAATGAGCAGTTCTTC.

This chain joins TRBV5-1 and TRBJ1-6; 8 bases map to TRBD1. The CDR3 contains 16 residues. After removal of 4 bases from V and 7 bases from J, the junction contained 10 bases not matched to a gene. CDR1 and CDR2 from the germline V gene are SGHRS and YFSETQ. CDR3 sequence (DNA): TGCGCCAGCAGCCCTACCCTCGACAGGGGAAATTCACCCCTCCACTTT. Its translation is CASSPTLDRGNSPLHF.

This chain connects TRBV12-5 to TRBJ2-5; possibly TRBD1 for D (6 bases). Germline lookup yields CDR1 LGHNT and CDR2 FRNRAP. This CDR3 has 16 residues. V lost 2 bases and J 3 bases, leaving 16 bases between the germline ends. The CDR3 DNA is TGTGCTAGTGGTTTGTTCCGGACAGTTGTCGAAGAGACCCAGTACTTC. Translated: CASGLFRTVVEETQYF.

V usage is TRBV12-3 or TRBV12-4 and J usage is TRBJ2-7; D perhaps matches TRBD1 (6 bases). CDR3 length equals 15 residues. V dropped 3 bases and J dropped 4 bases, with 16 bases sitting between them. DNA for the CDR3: TGTGCCAGCAGTTTCGGGACAACGTCGGTTTACGAGCAGTACTTC. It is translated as CASSFGTTSVYEQYF.

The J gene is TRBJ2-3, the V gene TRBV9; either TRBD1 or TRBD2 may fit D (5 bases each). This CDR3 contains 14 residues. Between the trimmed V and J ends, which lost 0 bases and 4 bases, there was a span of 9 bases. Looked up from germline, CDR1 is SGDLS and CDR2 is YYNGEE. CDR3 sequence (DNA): TGTGCCAGCAGCGTAGCGGGGCGAGCAGATACGCAGTATTTT. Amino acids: CASSVAGRADTQYF.